This entry lists 31 T cell receptor beta chains sequenced from one sample in a study of CD8 T cells in ankylosing spondylitis. TCRdb reprocessed the 5' RACE reads via MiXCR and lists one record per CDR3 protein. The data show hundreds of thousands of distinct CDR3 sequences, with 12% seen just once and 6.5% to 7% held by the top ten. The study's findings and limits: One TCR beta motif, made up of roughly eight highly homologous variants, appeared characteristic of ankylosing spondylitis blood.

Antigen specificity for these receptors is unknown. The sequenced material came from blood, either unsorted or a sorted T cell fraction (not recorded which). Receptor source: a male donor with ankylosing spondylitis.

This clonotype has more than one count but fewer than ten. V is TRBV5-6 and J is TRBJ1-2; no clear D gene. This CDR3 has 12 residues. Germline V lookup: CDR1 SGHDT, CDR2 YYEEEE. The germline V and J ends were trimmed by 7 bases and 6 bases, with 13 bases remaining between them. In DNA, the CDR3 is TGTGCCAGCCTTCGGGAGGCGGATGGCTACACCTTC. Its protein product is CASLREADGYTF.

This clonotype was recorded a few times. In DNA form, the CDR3 reads TGTGCCAGCGATAGCGAGGAGGGAATCAACACCGGGGAGCTGTTTTTT. Translating gives CASDSEEGINTGELFF. The chain carries TRBV14 and TRBJ2-2, with D perhaps TRBD2 (6 bases). Germline V gives CDR1 SGHDN, CDR2 FVKESK. V lost 8 bases and J 2 bases, leaving 18 bases between the germline ends. The length of the CDR3 is 16 residues. Looking up the rest from reference TRBV14 and TRBJ2-2 gives the full variable domain: EAGVTQFPSHSVIEKGQTVTLRCDPISGHDNLYWYRRVMGKEIKFLLHFVKESKQDESGMPNNRFLAERTGGTYSTLKVQPAELEDSGVYFCASDSEEGINTGELFFGEGSRLTVL.

This clonotype was counted at least ten times. This chain joins TRBV3-1 and TRBJ1-6; TRBD1 matches 9 bases. The CDR3 runs 14 residues. The V gene end was trimmed by 5 bases and the J gene end by 7 bases; junction bases not matched to a gene: 3. CDR1 is LGHDT, CDR2 YNNKEL, per germline (reference sequence). In DNA form, the CDR3 reads TGTGCCAGCAGCGGGACAGGGAGAAATTCACCCCTCCACTTT. This gives the protein CASSGTGRNSPLHF.

This chain joins TRBV3-1 and TRBJ2-1, with TRBD2 matching 7 bases. Germline V gene lookup returns CDR1 LGHDT and CDR2 YNNKEL (reference sequence). Trimming took 4 bases from V and 9 from J; bases not matched to a gene: 3. This CDR3 contains 12 residues. The CDR3 region is CASSRDYGEQFF. CDR3 nucleotide sequence: TGTGCCAGCAGCCGGGACTATGGTGAGCAGTTCTTC.

This clonotype showed up many times. This rearrangement joins TRBV20-1 to TRBJ2-1, with 7 bases identical to TRBD2. The junction had 8 bases not matched to a gene; V was cut back by 6 bases and J by 0 bases. Germline V gives CDR1 DFQATT, CDR2 SNEGSKA (reference sequence). The CDR3 runs to 15 residues. The DNA of the CDR3 is TGCAGTGCGGATACTAGCGCCATCTCCTACAATGAGCAGTTCTTC. Translation gives CSADTSAISYNEQFF.

J is TRBJ1-1 and V is TRBV10-3; D is ambiguous. From germline, CDR1 is ENHRY and CDR2 SYGVKD. V lost 7 bases and J 0 bases, leaving 18 bases between the germline ends. The CDR3 length is 16 residues. The CDR3: CAITRHSAILNTEAFF. CDR3 bases: TGTGCCATCACTCGACACAGTGCGATTTTGAACACTGAAGCTTTCTTT.

On this clonotype itself: Compared with germline, one end of the junction differs, possibly owing to a read error. This chain connects TRBV7-9 to TRBJ2-2; 9 bases line up with TRBD2. Per the germline V gene, CDR1 is SEHNR and CDR2 is FQNEAQ (reference sequence). This CDR3 is 17 amino acids long. CDR3 coding DNA: TGTGCCAGCGGCTTACTAGTAGTAGCGGGAGCAACCGGGGAGCTGTTTTTT. Protein sequence: CASGLLVVAGATGELFF.

This clonotype has more than one count but fewer than ten. This chain uses TRBV29-1 with TRBJ1-2, with 8 bases lining up with TRBD1. Germline trimming cut 6 bases from V and 8 bases from J; bases unmatched to any gene: 14. The germline V gene encodes CDR1 SQVTM and CDR2 ANQGSEA. The CDR3 has 14 residues. The CDR3 region has the DNA TGCAGCGTACCCCCACGGACAGGGCAGGGGGGCTACACCTTC. This sequence encodes CSVPPRTGQGGYTF.

This clonotype was recorded a few times. The V gene is TRBV7-2, the J gene TRBJ2-3, with 9 nucleotides matching TRBD2. J gave up 6 bases and V 5 bases, and 15 bases lay outside the gene matches. CDR1 and CDR2 (germline): SGHTA, FQGNSA. The length of the CDR3 is 17 residues. CDR3 sequence: CASSMRGSGSPMDTQYF. In DNA, the CDR3 is TGTGCCAGCAGCATGCGGGGTAGCGGGAGCCCTATGGATACGCAGTATTTT.

This clonotype was seen only a few times. V is TRBV4-1 and J is TRBJ1-4; 8 nucleotides line up with TRBD1. The CDR3 consists of 15 residues. V was pared by 1 base and J by 6 bases, with 4 bases of the junction left unmatched. Germline V gives CDR1 MGHRA, CDR2 YSYEKL. The DNA of the CDR3 is TGCGCCAGCAGCCAAGTAGCAGGGGGCGATGAAAAACTGTTTTTT. Amino acid sequence: CASSQVAGGDEKLFF.

This chain connects TRBV20-1 to TRBJ2-3; possible D gene TRBD2, 5 bases. With 1 base removed from V and 0 bases from J, the gap between germline ends came to 14 bases. Germline V gene sequence: CDR1 DFQATT, CDR2 SNEGSKA (reference sequence). The CDR3 totals 16 residues. Here the CDR3 reads CSARARRESSTDTQYF. The CDR3 DNA is TGCAGTGCTAGAGCCCGAAGGGAGTCTAGCACAGATACGCAGTATTTT.

The chain carries TRBV24-1 and TRBJ2-5, with 12 bases that match TRBD1. The length of the CDR3 is 16 residues. Trimming cost V 3 bases and J 3 bases; bases outside gene matches: 4. Germline CDR1 and CDR2: KGHDR and SFDVKD. The CDR3 sequence: CATSDPGTGGEETQYF. As DNA, the CDR3 is TGTGCCACCAGTGATCCCGGGACAGGGGGCGAAGAGACCCAGTACTTC.

The table lists this clonotype with many counts. The rearrangement links TRBV4-2 to TRBJ2-5, with unresolved D. Germline lookup yields CDR1 LGHNA and CDR2 YNFKEQ. This CDR3 region has 15 residues. The germline V and J ends were trimmed by 0 bases and 6 bases, with 14 bases remaining between them. The CDR3 region is CASSQDLTGRQTQYF. The CDR3 DNA is TGTGCCAGCAGCCAAGATCTGACGGGCCGGCAGACCCAGTACTTC.

This clonotype was observed at least ten times. V gene TRBV12-3 or TRBV12-4 combines with J gene TRBJ2-3, with D perhaps TRBD1 or TRBD2 (6 bases each). Trimming shortened V by 8 bases and J by 4 bases, and 19 bases separated the two germline ends. This CDR3 is 15 amino acids long. Here the CDR3 DNA reads TGTGCCAGCCGGAATACAGGGACTCCCGCAGATACGCAGTATTTT. This codes for CASRNTGTPADTQYF.

V usage is TRBV3-1 and J usage is TRBJ2-1; D may be TRBD2 (7 bases). Germline CDR1 is LGHDT and CDR2 is YNNKEL (reference sequence). V was shortened by 1 base and J by 3 bases, with 16 bases between the two germline ends. The CDR3 is 17 residues long. The CDR3 reads CASSQGRGTILYNEQFF. The CDR3 nucleotides are TGTGCCAGCAGCCAAGGAAGGGGGACTATCCTCTACAATGAGCAGTTCTTC.

This clonotype was picked up many times. CDR3: CASSLDRNEKLFF. The CDR3 DNA sequence: TGTGCCAGCAGCCTTGACAGGAACGAAAAACTGTTTTTT. The chain employs TRBV7-9 and TRBJ1-4, with a weak D call TRBD1 (6 bases). The CDR3 loop spans 13 amino acids. Germline V gene lookup returns CDR1 SEHNR and CDR2 FQNEAQ (reference sequence). V lost 5 bases to trimming and J lost 8 bases, with 12 bases between them.

This clonotype has only a few counts. The chain has TRBV11-2 and TRBJ2-3; 7 bases agree with TRBD2. The ends lost 0 bases at V and 4 bases at J; junction bases unmatched: 13. The V gene's germline CDR1 is SGHAT and CDR2 FQNNGV. CDR3 length: 18 amino acids. The DNA of the CDR3 is TGTGCCAGCAGCTTAGATGTGAGGGCGGGAGCTTTGTCAGATACGCAGTATTTT. This sequence encodes CASSLDVRAGALSDTQYF.

The chain employs TRBV7-9 and TRBJ2-6; no definite D call. Germline V gene lookup returns CDR1 SEHNR and CDR2 FQNEAQ (reference sequence). The germline V and J ends were trimmed by 0 bases and 4 bases, with 4 bases remaining between them. The CDR3 is 14 amino acids. DNA of the CDR3: TGTGCCAGCAGCTTAGCGCAAGGGGCCAACGTCCTGACTTTC. Its protein is CASSLAQGANVLTF.

In its sample, this clonotype was seen once. The chain links TRBV4-2 to TRBJ2-5; 9 nucleotides agree with TRBD2. This CDR3 contains 17 residues. The germline CDR1 and CDR2 sequences are LGHNA and YNFKEQ. Trimming removed 4 bases from V and 5 bases from J; junction bases left unmatched: 14. The CDR3 coding sequence is TGTGCCAGCAGCCCGGGGAATACTCTAGCGGGGTACGAGACCCAGTACTTC. Its protein product is CASSPGNTLAGYETQYF.

The chain uses TRBV9 and TRBJ2-1; 9 bases map to TRBD2. The CDR3 spans 19 residues. The trim removed 0 bases at V and 0 bases at J, leaving 10 bases unmatched. Germline values: CDR1 SGDLS, CDR2 YYNGEE. The CDR3 loop reads CASSVAGLAVSYSYNEQFF. DNA for the CDR3: TGTGCCAGCAGCGTAGCGGGACTAGCCGTAAGCTACTCCTACAATGAGCAGTTCTTC.

This clonotype was seen repeatedly, ten times or more. V is TRBV12-3 or TRBV12-4 and J is TRBJ2-1, with D unresolved. Trimming removed 5 bases from V and 9 bases from J, with 17 bases in between. CDR3 size: 14 residues. The CDR3 loop reads CASSPANYASEQFF. CDR3 sequence (DNA): TGTGCCAGCAGTCCGGCTAACTATGCCAGTGAGCAGTTCTTC.

This clonotype showed up just a few times. CDR3 amino acids: CASSSGLAGGLSYEQYF. The CDR3 bases are TGTGCCAGCAGTTCGGGACTAGCGGGAGGGCTTTCCTACGAGCAGTACTTC. This chain connects TRBV12-3 or TRBV12-4 to TRBJ2-7; TRBD2 matches at 16 bases. The CDR3 runs to 17 residues. Losses at the gene ends were 4 bases for V and 1 base for J; bases not matched to a gene: 4.

The J gene is TRBJ2-3, the V gene TRBV4-1; TRBD2 matches at 10 bases. This CDR3 region has 17 residues. The ends lost 3 bases at V and 3 bases at J; junction bases unmatched: 9. CDR1 and CDR2 (germline): MGHRA, YSYEKL. The CDR3 sequence is CASSHRTGTSDTDTQYF. In nucleotides, the CDR3 is TGCGCCAGCAGCCATAGAACCGGGACTAGCGATACAGATACGCAGTATTTT.

The chain carries TRBV18 and TRBJ2-3; TRBD1 is a possible D gene (5 bases). The CDR3 is 13 amino acids. CDR1 is KGHSH and CDR2 is LQKENI in the germline V gene. V was clipped by 3 bases and J by 5 bases, with 9 bases between them. The CDR3 protein is CASSPQGQDTQYF. Written as DNA, the CDR3 is TGTGCCAGCTCACCCCAGGGTCAAGATACGCAGTATTTT. Combining the CDR3 with reference TRBV18 and TRBJ2-3 gives the whole variable domain NAGVMQNPRHLVRRRGQEARLRCSPMKGHSHVYWYRQLPEEGLKFMVYLQKENIIDESGMPKERFSAEFPKEGPSILRIQQVVRGDSAAYFCASSPQGQDTQYFGPGTRLTVL.

This clonotype was seen ten or more times. CDR3 bases: TGCGCCAGCAGCTTTAGCCAGGGGTTTGAAGAGACCCAGTACTTC. Translating it yields CASSFSQGFEETQYF. J is TRBJ2-5 and V is TRBV5-1; TRBD1 is a possible D gene (6 bases). CDR1 SGHRS and CDR2 YFSETQ come from the germline V gene. The CDR3 loop spans 15 amino acids. Trimming stripped 2 bases from V and 3 bases from J, with 14 bases between.

This clonotype was counted only a few times. Germline and junction disagree at one end, which may indicate a read error. This chain links TRBV6-6 with TRBJ2-7; TRBD2 might be the D (6 bases). Germline lookup yields CDR1 MNHNY and CDR2 SVGAGI (reference sequence). The CDR3 sequence is 12 residues long. The CDR3 coding sequence is TGTGCCAGCAGTTCCTCGGGGGACTCCGCTCACTTC. Protein product: CASSSSGDSAHF.

This clonotype was seen repeatedly, ten times or more. The chain combines TRBV27 with TRBJ2-1; TRBD1 matches at 10 bases. Germline assignment: CDR1 MNHEY and CDR2 SMNVEV (reference sequence). After removal of 6 bases from V and 5 bases from J, the junction contained 4 bases not matched to a gene. This CDR3 is built from 14 residues. The CDR3 sequence is CASRTGGVNNEQFF. As DNA, the CDR3 is TGTGCCAGCAGGACAGGGGGCGTAAACAATGAGCAGTTCTTC.

This clonotype was seen a handful of times. The rearrangement links TRBV5-1 to TRBJ2-7, with TRBD1 matching 7 bases. Germline lookup yields CDR1 SGHRS and CDR2 YFSETQ. The CDR3 has 14 amino acids. Trimming removed 1 base from V and 1 base from J; junction bases left unmatched: 2. As DNA, the CDR3 is TGCGCCAGCAGCTTGTCGGACAGGTCCTACGAGCAGTACGTC. Protein sequence: CASSLSDRSYEQYV.

The table lists this clonotype with a few counts. V and J are TRBV4-1 and TRBJ1-2; D remains ambiguous. Trimming pared 4 bases from V and 1 base from J, leaving 16 bases between. Looked up from germline, CDR1 is MGHRA and CDR2 is YSYEKL. The CDR3 length is 16 residues. The CDR3 loop reads CASSPVGQTGNYGYTF. CDR3 sequence (DNA): TGCGCCAGCAGCCCCGTTGGCCAGACGGGTAACTATGGCTACACCTTC.

This clonotype was detected once. V and J are TRBV18 and TRBJ2-1, with 13 nucleotides matching TRBD2. Germline trimming cut 3 bases from V and 0 bases from J; bases unmatched to any gene: 8. This CDR3 region has 19 residues. Germline V gene sequence: CDR1 KGHSH, CDR2 LQKENI. CDR3 bases: TGTGCCAGCTCACCCGCGGGACTAGCGGGGCCGAGCTCCTACAATGAGCAGTTCTTC. This translates into CASSPAGLAGPSSYNEQFF.

The genes are TRBV2 and TRBJ2-7, with TRBD1 matching 8 bases. CDR3 length equals 12 residues. J gave up 6 bases and V 5 bases, and 3 bases lay outside the gene matches. Germline V gene data show CDR1 as SNHLY and CDR2 as FYNNEI. CDR3 coding DNA: TGTGCCAGCAGTTTGACAGGGGCCGAGCAGTACGTC. Residues: CASSLTGAEQYV.